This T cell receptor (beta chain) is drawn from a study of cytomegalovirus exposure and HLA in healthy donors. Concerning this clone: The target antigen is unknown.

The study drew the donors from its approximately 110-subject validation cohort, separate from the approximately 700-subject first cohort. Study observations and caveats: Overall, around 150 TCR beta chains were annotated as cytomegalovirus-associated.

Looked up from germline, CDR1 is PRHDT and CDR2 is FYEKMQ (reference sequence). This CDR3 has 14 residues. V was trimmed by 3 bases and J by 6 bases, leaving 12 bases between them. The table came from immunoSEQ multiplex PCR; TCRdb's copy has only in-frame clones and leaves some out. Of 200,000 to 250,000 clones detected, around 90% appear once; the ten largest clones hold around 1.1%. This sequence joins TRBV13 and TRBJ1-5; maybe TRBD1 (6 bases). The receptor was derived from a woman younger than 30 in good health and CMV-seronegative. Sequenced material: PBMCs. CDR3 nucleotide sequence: TGTGCCAGCAGCTTCGGGACAATGGGTCAGCCCCAGCATTTT. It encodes CASSFGTMGQPQHF. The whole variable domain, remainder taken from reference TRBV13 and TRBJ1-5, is AAGVIQSPRHLIKEKRETATLKCYPIPRHDTVYWYQQGPGQDPQFLISFYEKMQSDKGSIPDRFSAQQFSDYHSELNMSSLELGDSALYFCASSFGTMGQPQHFGDGTRLSIL.